This TCR beta chain was observed in a study of beta chain features in type 1 diabetes. Broader study findings: Patients with Type 1 diabetes showed moderately but significantly shorter TCRB CDR3s in all four CD4+ subsets.

This clone has just a few counts. Its specificity is unknown. V was clipped by 1 base and J by 4 bases, with 12 bases between them. Germline V CDR1 and CDR2: SGHDT, YYEEEE. CDR3 length equals 15 residues. Expressed TCRB transcripts got sequenced, as all isolated RNA was reverse transcribed. TCRdb's table, derived via immunoSEQ multiplex PCR, lists solely in-frame clones and lacks some. This sample has around 690,000 clones; 9.5% to 15% occur once, and the top ten carry over 0.1%. This sequence joins TRBV5-6 and TRBJ2-1, with D maybe TRBD1 (5 bases). The sample taken for sequencing was naive CD4+ T cells from blood. This TCR was sampled from a man younger than 40 with type 1 diabetes. Here the CDR3 reads CASSLSRTLYNEQFF. The CDR3 DNA follows: TGTGCCAGCAGCTTGAGCAGGACATTATACAATGAGCAGTTCTTC.